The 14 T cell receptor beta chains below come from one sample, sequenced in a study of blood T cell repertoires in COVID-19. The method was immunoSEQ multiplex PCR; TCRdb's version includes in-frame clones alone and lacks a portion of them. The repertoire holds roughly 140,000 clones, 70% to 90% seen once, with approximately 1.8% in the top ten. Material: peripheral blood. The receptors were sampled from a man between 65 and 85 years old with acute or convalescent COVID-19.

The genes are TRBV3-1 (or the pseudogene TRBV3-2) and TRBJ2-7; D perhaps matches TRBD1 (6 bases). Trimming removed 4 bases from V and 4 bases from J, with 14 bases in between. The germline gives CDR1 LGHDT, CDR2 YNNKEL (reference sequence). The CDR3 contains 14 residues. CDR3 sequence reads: CASSLMTGLYEQYF. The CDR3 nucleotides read TGTGCCAGCAGCCTTATGACAGGCCTATACGAGCAGTACTTC.

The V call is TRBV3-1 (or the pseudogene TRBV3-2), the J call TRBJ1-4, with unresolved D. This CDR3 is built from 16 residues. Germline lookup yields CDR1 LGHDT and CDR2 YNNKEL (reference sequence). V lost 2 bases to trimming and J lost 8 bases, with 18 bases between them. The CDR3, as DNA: TGTGCCAGCAGCCAAAATTCTCCGGGTTTCGGGGAAAAACTGTTTTTT. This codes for CASSQNSPGFGEKLFF.

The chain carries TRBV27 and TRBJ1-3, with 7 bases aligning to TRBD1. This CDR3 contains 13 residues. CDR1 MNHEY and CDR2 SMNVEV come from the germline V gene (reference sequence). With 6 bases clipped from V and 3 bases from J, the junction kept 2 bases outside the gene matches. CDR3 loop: CASRRTGGNTIYF. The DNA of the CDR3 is TGTGCCAGCAGGCGGACAGGTGGAAACACCATATATTTT.

CDR3: CASSQAGTGYYEQYF. The CDR3 nucleotides read TGTGCCAGCTCACAAGCCGGGACAGGGTACTACGAGCAGTACTTC. The V call is TRBV18, the J call TRBJ2-7; the match to TRBD1 covers 9 bases. Germline loops: CDR1 KGHSH, CDR2 LQKENI. The CDR3 extends over 15 amino acids. Losses at the gene ends were 4 bases for V and 3 bases for J; bases not matched to a gene: 7.

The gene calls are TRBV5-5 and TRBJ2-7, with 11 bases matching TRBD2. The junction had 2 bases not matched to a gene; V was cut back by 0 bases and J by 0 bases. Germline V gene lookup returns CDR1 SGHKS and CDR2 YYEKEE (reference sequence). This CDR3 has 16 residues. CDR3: CASSLGLAGFSYEQYF. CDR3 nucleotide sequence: TGTGCCAGCAGCTTGGGACTAGCGGGGTTCTCCTACGAGCAGTACTTC.

CDR3 amino acids: CATSELSDREKEKLFF. CDR3 nucleotide sequence: TGTGCCACCAGTGAACTCTCGGACAGGGAGAAGGAAAAACTGTTTTTT. This chain uses TRBV24-1 with TRBJ1-4, with 8 positions matching TRBD1. The V and J ends lost 4 bases and 8 bases, in that order; junction bases with no gene match: 11. The CDR3 sequence is 16 residues long. CDR1 is KGHDR, CDR2 SFDVKD, per germline.

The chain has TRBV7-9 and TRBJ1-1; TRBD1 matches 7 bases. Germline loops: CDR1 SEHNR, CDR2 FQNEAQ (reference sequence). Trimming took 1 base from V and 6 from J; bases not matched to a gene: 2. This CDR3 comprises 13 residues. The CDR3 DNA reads TGTGCCAGCAGCTTAGGGCAGGGGGCTGAAGCTTTCTTT. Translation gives CASSLGQGAEAFF.

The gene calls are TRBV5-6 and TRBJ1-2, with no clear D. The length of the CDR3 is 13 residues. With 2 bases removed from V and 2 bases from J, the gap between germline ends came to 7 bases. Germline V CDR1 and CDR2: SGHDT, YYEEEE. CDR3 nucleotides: TGTGCCAGCAGCTTAGGACTAAACTATGGCTACACCTTC. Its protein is CASSLGLNYGYTF.

In DNA, the CDR3 is TGTGCCTGGAGTGTACGGGGCAGGGGGCCAGAGACCCAGTACTTC. Translated, it gives CAWSVRGRGPETQYF. The rearrangement links TRBV30 to TRBJ2-5; 8 bases are shared with TRBD1. The V and J ends lost 0 bases and 4 bases, in that order; junction bases with no gene match: 7. Germline loops: CDR1 GTSNPN, CDR2 SVGIG (reference sequence). The CDR3 sequence is 15 residues long.

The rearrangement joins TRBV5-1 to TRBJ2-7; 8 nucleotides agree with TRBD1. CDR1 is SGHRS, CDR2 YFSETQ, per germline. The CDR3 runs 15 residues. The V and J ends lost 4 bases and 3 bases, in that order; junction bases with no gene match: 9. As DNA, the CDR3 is TGCGCCAGCAGCAATACAGGGGGGTATCTCTACGAGCAGTACTTC. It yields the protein CASSNTGGYLYEQYF.

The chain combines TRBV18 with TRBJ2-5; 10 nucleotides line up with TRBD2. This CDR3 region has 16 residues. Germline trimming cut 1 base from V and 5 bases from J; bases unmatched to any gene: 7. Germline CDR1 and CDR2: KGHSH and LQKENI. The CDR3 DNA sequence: TGTGCCAGCTCACCACTCCAGCGGGGGGGCGGCGAGACCCAGTACTTC. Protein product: CASSPLQRGGGETQYF.

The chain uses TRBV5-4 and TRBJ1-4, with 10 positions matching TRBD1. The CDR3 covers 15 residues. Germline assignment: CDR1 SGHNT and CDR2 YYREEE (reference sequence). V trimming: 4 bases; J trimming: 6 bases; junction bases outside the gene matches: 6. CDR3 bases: TGTGCCAGCAGCCCGGAGACAGGGGGCCATGAAAAACTGTTTTTT. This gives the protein CASSPETGGHEKLFF.

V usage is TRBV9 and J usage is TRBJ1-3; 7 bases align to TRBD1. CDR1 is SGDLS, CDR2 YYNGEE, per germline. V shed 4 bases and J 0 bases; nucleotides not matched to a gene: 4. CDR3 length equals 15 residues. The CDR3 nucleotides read TGTGCCAGCAGCCTAGGGACAGCCTCTGGAAACACCATATATTTT. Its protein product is CASSLGTASGNTIYF.

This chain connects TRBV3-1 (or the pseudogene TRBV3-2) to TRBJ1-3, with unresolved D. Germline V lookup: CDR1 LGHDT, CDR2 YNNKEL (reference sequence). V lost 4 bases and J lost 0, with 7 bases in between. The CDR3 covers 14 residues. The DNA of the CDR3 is TGTGCCAGCAGCCGCATGAGCTCTGGAAACACCATATATTTT. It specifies CASSRMSSGNTIYF.